The clone carrying this T cell receptor beta chain has more than one count but fewer than ten. Its matching antigen is unknown. The sample comes from a study of vaccination and CD4 T cells after COVID-19. Study overall: Convalescent individuals numbered four females and six males, two being Hispanic. A CEFX pool, an HIV-1 Nef pool, or no peptide went to control cultures. Whole-study findings and limits: Vaccine-specific clones numbering 304 of 307 showed spike mono-reactivity in convalescent patients.

The CDR3 has 17 amino acids. CDR1 and CDR2 (germline): LNHNV, YYDKDF (reference sequence). J gave up 1 base and V 2 bases, and 6 bases lay outside the gene matches. This sample's treatment: roughly nine-day PBMC culture with coronavirus spike peptide pools or control peptides (ViraFEST assay). PBMCs were cultured at around 2 million per well with approximately 9.3 IU/ml IL-2 and around 10 ug/ml peptide pools. The Oncomine TCR Beta short-read assay sequenced DNA from cultured CD4+ T cells. TCRdb re-called the PCR reads with MiXCR, one entry per CDR3 protein. The sample carries some 10,000 distinct CDR3 sequences, around 42% recorded once.

The specimen sequenced was CD4+ T cells from blood, cultured in vitro. V usage is TRBV15 and J usage is TRBJ2-3, with 10 bases identical to TRBD2. This TCR came from a human donor who had recovered from COVID-19. This CDR3 reads CATSRPSLAGRTDTQYF. In DNA form, the CDR3 reads TGTGCCACCAGCAGACCGTCACTAGCGGGGCGCACAGATACGCAGTATTTT. The full variable domain, its missing parts supplied by reference TRBV15 and TRBJ2-3, is DAMVIQNPRYQVTQFGKPVTLSCSQTLNHNVMYWYQQKSSQAPKLLFHYYDKDFNNEADTPDNFQSRRPNTSFCFLDIRSPGLGDTAMYLCATSRPSLAGRTDTQYFGPGTRLTVL.